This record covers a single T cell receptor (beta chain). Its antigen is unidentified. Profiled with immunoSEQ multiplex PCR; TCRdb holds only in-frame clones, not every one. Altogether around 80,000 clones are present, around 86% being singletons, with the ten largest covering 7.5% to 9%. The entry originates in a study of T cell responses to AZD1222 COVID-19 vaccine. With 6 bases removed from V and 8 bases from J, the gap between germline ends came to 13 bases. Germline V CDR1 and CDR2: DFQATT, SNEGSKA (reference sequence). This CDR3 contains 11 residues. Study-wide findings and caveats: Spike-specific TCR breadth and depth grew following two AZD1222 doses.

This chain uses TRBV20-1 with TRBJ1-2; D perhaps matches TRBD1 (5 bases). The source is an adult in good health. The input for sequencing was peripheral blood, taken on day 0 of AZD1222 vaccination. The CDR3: CSAWGIGGYTF. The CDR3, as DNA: TGCAGTGCCTGGGGGATAGGAGGCTACACCTTC.